One and the same sample provided the 23 T cell receptor beta chains below, sequenced in a study of blood T cell repertoires in COVID-19 (dated by TCRdb to 2020 to 2021). Library construction relied on the immunoSEQ multiplex PCR assay. TCRdb's version of the immuneACCESS table is confined to in-frame rearrangements and falls short of the full clone set. An unresolved V gene accounts for under half of the shortfall where checked; the remainder is of unknown origin. Counted in this sample were approximately 320,000 clones; around 90% of them appeared once. The ten most abundant clones make up roughly 2.6% of the sample. Sequencing used PBMCs or T cells enriched from blood (not recorded which). Every receptor here comes from a man between 60 and 75 years old who had recovered from COVID-19.

This clone was detected a few times. This chain joins TRBV5-4 and TRBJ2-1, with D uncertain. The V gene lost 0 bases and the J gene lost 6 bases, with 4 bases spanning the gap. The CDR3 loop spans 12 amino acids. The germline CDR1 and CDR2 sequences are SGHNT and YYREEE (reference sequence). As DNA, the CDR3 is TGTGCCAGCAGCTTGGACAGCAATGAGCAGTTCTTC. Encoded protein: CASSLDSNEQFF.

The V gene is TRBV11-3, the J gene TRBJ2-1; 12 positions match TRBD1. The J segment lost 8 bases and the V segment lost 5 bases, leaving 13 bases of the junction unmatched. Germline V CDR1 and CDR2: SGHNT, YENEEA. The CDR3 consists of 17 residues. This CDR3 is CASSTRGQGASGDEQFF. CDR3 in DNA: TGTGCCAGCAGCACCCGGGGACAGGGGGCGTCCGGCGATGAGCAGTTCTTC.

The sample holds a few counts of this clone. The chain links TRBV15 to TRBJ1-6; TRBD1 matches 7 bases. Germline lookup yields CDR1 LNHNV and CDR2 YYDKDF (reference sequence). V shed 2 bases, J shed 12 bases, and the junction held 7 bases outside the gene matches. CDR3 length: 14 amino acids. CDR3 sequence (DNA): TGTGCCACCAGCAGAACAGGGGAATATGGACCCCTCCACTTT. It translates to CATSRTGEYGPLHF.

V and J are TRBV30 and TRBJ1-2; D is undetermined. The V end lost 2 bases, the J end lost 6 bases, and 13 bases lay between the germline ends. Germline V gene data show CDR1 as GTSNPN and CDR2 as SVGIG (reference sequence). The length of the CDR3 is 13 residues. Here the CDR3 DNA reads TGTGCCTGGAGTCCCGAAGTCGCTAATGGCTACACCTTC. It encodes CAWSPEVANGYTF.

The J gene is TRBJ1-6, the V gene TRBV11-2; possibly TRBD1 for D (5 bases). Trimming removed 4 bases from V and 9 bases from J, with 10 bases in between. The CDR3 has 13 residues. The V gene's germline CDR1 is SGHAT and CDR2 FQNNGV. The CDR3 sequence is CASSSPGISPLHF. The CDR3 DNA sequence: TGTGCCAGCAGCTCTCCAGGGATTTCACCCCTCCACTTT.

The rearrangement joins TRBV6-6 to TRBJ1-3; D not resolved. Germline V gives CDR1 MNHNY, CDR2 SVGAGI (reference sequence). The CDR3 has 16 residues. Trimming left V 2 bases short and J 3 bases short, with 14 bases between. CDR3 nucleotides: TGTGCCAGCAGTTACGGATATGGAGGCAATGGAAACACCATATATTTT. Amino acid sequence: CASSYGYGGNGNTIYF.

This chain uses TRBV18 with TRBJ2-3; D is uncertain. The CDR3 has 11 amino acids. V lost 5 bases to trimming and J lost 4 bases, with 4 bases between them. Germline assignment: CDR1 KGHSH and CDR2 LQKENI. CDR3 nucleotides: TGTGCCAGCTCAGTAGCAGATACGCAGTATTTT. Protein: CASSVADTQYF.

V and J are TRBV4-3 and TRBJ1-3, with D uncertain. The length of the CDR3 is 16 residues. Looked up from germline, CDR1 is LGHNA and CDR2 is YSLEER. Trimming shortened V by 1 base and J by 0 bases, and 10 bases separated the two germline ends. DNA of the CDR3: TGCGCCAGCAGCCAAGGTTTAACACCCTCTGGAAACACCATATATTTT. Translated, it gives CASSQGLTPSGNTIYF.

This clone occurred once. V and J are TRBV9 and TRBJ1-5, with D unresolved. The length of the CDR3 is 15 residues. The V end lost 0 bases, the J end lost 2 bases, and 9 bases lay between the germline ends. CDR1 is SGDLS and CDR2 is YYNGEE in the germline V gene. The CDR3 here is CASSVGATGNQPQHF. Written as DNA, the CDR3 is TGTGCCAGCAGCGTAGGGGCCACGGGCAATCAGCCCCAGCATTTT.

This sequence joins TRBV3-1 (or the pseudogene TRBV3-2) and TRBJ2-5; 7 nucleotides line up with TRBD1. This CDR3 spans 13 amino acids. With V trimmed by 3 bases and J by 5 bases, 3 bases remained unmatched. CDR1 and CDR2 (germline): LGHDT, YNNKEL (reference sequence). The chain's CDR3 is CASSQQTGETQYF. The CDR3, as DNA: TGTGCCAGCAGCCAGCAGACAGGGGAGACCCAGTACTTC.

The V and J genes are TRBV12-3 or TRBV12-4 and TRBJ2-1; weak D call: TRBD2 (5 bases). V lost 6 bases to trimming and J lost 9 bases, with 12 bases between them. The CDR3 contains 12 residues. DNA of the CDR3: TGTGCCAGCAGCTGGACCCGGGGTGAGCAGTTCTTC. It translates to CASSWTRGEQFF.

This sequence joins TRBV3-1 (or the pseudogene TRBV3-2) and TRBJ1-1; D is unclear. Deletions cut 4 bases from V and 4 bases from J, with 13 bases between. The CDR3 runs to 14 residues. Germline values: CDR1 LGHDT, CDR2 YNNKEL (reference sequence). Here the CDR3 reads CASSPPAAVTEAFF. CDR3 nucleotides: TGTGCCAGCAGCCCACCCGCCGCAGTCACTGAAGCTTTCTTT.

The genes are TRBV11-3 and TRBJ2-3; the D is unclear. Per the germline V gene, CDR1 is SGHNT and CDR2 is YENEEA. This CDR3 spans 12 amino acids. Between the trimmed V and J ends, which lost 5 bases and 3 bases, there was a span of 6 bases. The DNA for the CDR3 is TGTGCCAGCAGCAAGAGAACAGATACGCAGTATTTT. Amino acids: CASSKRTDTQYF.

This clone has a handful of counts. CDR3 sequence reads: CASSVGRGALYEQYF. Written as DNA, the CDR3 is TGCGCCAGCAGTGTGGGGCGGGGGGCCCTCTACGAGCAGTACTTC. V is TRBV10-2 and J is TRBJ2-7; 8 positions match TRBD2. Trimming cost V 4 bases and J 3 bases; bases outside gene matches: 8. This CDR3 spans 15 amino acids. Germline V CDR1 and CDR2: WSHSY, SAAADI.

The rearrangement uses TRBV15 and TRBJ2-7; D is ambiguous. The V end lost 0 bases, the J end lost 6 bases, and 12 bases lay between the germline ends. The CDR3 is 14 residues long. The V gene's germline CDR1 is LNHNV and CDR2 YYDKDF (reference sequence). CDR3 residues: CATSREGYFGEQYF. In nucleotides, the CDR3 is TGTGCCACCAGCAGAGAGGGCTACTTTGGCGAGCAGTACTTC.

A single count supports this clone. The V call is TRBV6-2 or TRBV6-3, the J call TRBJ1-5, with D hard to call. The CDR3 is made up of 14 amino acids. Germline loops: CDR1 MNHEY, CDR2 SVGEGT. Trimming took off 2 bases at V and 3 bases at J, with 8 bases between the two ends. CDR3 DNA sequence: TGTGCCAGCAGTTACGCCACTTTCAATCAGCCCCAGCATTTT. Protein sequence: CASSYATFNQPQHF.

This chain joins TRBV3-1 (or the pseudogene TRBV3-2) and TRBJ1-1, with 10 bases matching TRBD1. CDR1 LGHDT and CDR2 YNNKEL come from the germline V gene (reference sequence). The junction had 6 bases not matched to a gene; V was cut back by 4 bases and J by 4 bases. The CDR3 extends over 15 amino acids. CDR3 DNA sequence: TGTGCCAGCAGCCCTCCAGGGACAGGGGTCACTGAAGCTTTCTTT. Its translation is CASSPPGTGVTEAFF.

This chain links TRBV11-2 with TRBJ1-2; a possible D gene is TRBD1 (5 bases). The CDR3 is 13 amino acids. V lost 1 base, J lost 8 bases, and 11 bases lay in between. Germline CDR1 and CDR2: SGHAT and FQNNGV. The chain's CDR3 is CASSLAGSEGYTF. The CDR3 DNA is TGTGCCAGCAGCTTAGCAGGGTCGGAAGGCTACACCTTC.

The chain couples TRBV4-1 to TRBJ1-4; D unclear. Trimming left V 0 bases short and J 0 bases short, with 8 bases between. This CDR3 comprises 16 residues. Germline V gene lookup returns CDR1 MGHRA and CDR2 YSYEKL. In nucleotides, the CDR3 is TGCGCCAGCAGCCAAGAACTAGCTGCAACTAATGAAAAACTGTTTTTT. The encoded protein is CASSQELAATNEKLFF.

The genes are TRBV2 and TRBJ2-7; 9 nucleotides line up with TRBD1. This CDR3 region has 12 residues. Germline V gives CDR1 SNHLY, CDR2 FYNNEI. Trimming took 8 bases from V and 2 from J; bases not matched to a gene: 1. The CDR3 sequence: CASGTGTYEQYF. CDR3 coding DNA: TGTGCCAGCGGGACAGGGACCTACGAGCAGTACTTC.

J is TRBJ1-5 and V is TRBV3-1 (or the pseudogene TRBV3-2), with 9 bases identical to TRBD1. Germline CDR1 and CDR2: LGHDT and YNNKEL (reference sequence). The ends lost 4 bases at V and 5 bases at J; junction bases unmatched: 0. CDR3 length: 13 residues. As DNA, the CDR3 is TGTGCCAGCAGCCGGGACAGGGATCAGCCCCAGCATTTT. Translating gives CASSRDRDQPQHF.

V is TRBV3-1 (or the pseudogene TRBV3-2) and J is TRBJ2-7, with D possibly being TRBD2 (6 bases). This CDR3 comprises 15 residues. Germline V lookup: CDR1 LGHDT, CDR2 YNNKEL (reference sequence). V lost 4 bases, J lost 2 bases, and 15 bases lay in between. The CDR3 DNA reads as TGTGCCAGCAGCCCGGAGGGCTGGGGGACCTACGAGCAGTACTTC. This encodes CASSPEGWGTYEQYF.

The gene calls are TRBV13 and TRBJ2-3, with a possible D match to TRBD1 (5 bases). The germline CDR1 and CDR2 sequences are PRHDT and FYEKMQ (reference sequence). Trimming removed 5 bases from V and 2 bases from J, with 11 bases in between. CDR3 size: 14 residues. The CDR3 DNA is TGTGCCAGCAGCCTCATGACAGTCACAGATACGCAGTATTTT. Its protein product is CASSLMTVTDTQYF.